This TCR beta chain is from a study of T cells in Graves' hyperthyroidism and ophthalmopathy (dated by TCRdb to the late 2010s). About the full investigation: Peripheral blood was collected at initial diagnosis, before any treatment. Prospective prediction of ophthalmopathy was tested in an independent validation cohort of fewer than 20 hyperthyroidism patients and some 17 patients who later progressed to ophthalmopathy. In addition, the study compared T-cell repertoires in thyroid tissue and in blood from roughly six Graves' hyperthyroidism patients. According to the paper, TCR Vbeta CDR3 sequencing was carried out on approximately 140 peripheral blood samples, which came from approximately 41 ophthalmopathy, 75 or so hyperthyroidism and approximately 17 progressor patients. For training and testing, the roughly 100 patients in the discovery cohort were randomly divided in a 7:3 ratio. To identify TCR V-J signatures that set the groups apart, the researchers used a discovery cohort of 100 patients, made up of under 45 with Graves' ophthalmopathy and 57 with stable Graves' hyperthyroidism. After blood sampling, hyperthyroidism patients were treated with methimazole at a starting dose of 30 mg daily, and ophthalmopathy patients were treated with high-dose intravenous methylprednisolone.

Graves' hyperthyroidism was defined as stable when no progression to ophthalmopathy occurred over 18 months of follow-up. The hyperthyroidism patients were between 18 and 65 years old and newly diagnosed, with a disease duration of less than 2 months. Any patient with an uncontrolled infection, another autoimmune disease, pregnancy or lactation was excluded. Diagnoses were based on clinical symptoms, serum thyroxine and TRAb, thyroid ultrasound and orbital computed tomography. Ficoll-Paque density gradient centrifugation was used to isolate PBMCs from approximately 11 ml of fresh peripheral blood. Trizol reagent was used to extract total RNA, and RNA quality was then checked on an Agilent 2100 Bioanalyzer. This clonotype was counted many times. Its antigen is unknown. No quality values exist for individual bases; no much larger clone is one base distant. The CDR3 measures 16 amino acids from cysteine to phenylalanine. Only the CDR3 region is kept as DNA, spanning 48 bases read in frame from base 1. The germline V gene gives CDR1 as MNHNS and CDR2 as SASEGT. V and J lose 6 bases and 7 bases, and a span of 22 bases separates them.

General findings and caveats noted by the study authors: Ophthalmopathy was separated from stable hyperthyroidism by a 13 V-J signature model, with approximately 86% sensitivity and 81% to 82% specificity obtained in cross-validation and 80%/75% obtained in testing. No statistical method was used to fix the sample size in advance, and group allocation was not hidden from the investigators. Most expanded thyroid clonotypes (frequency above 0.001) were also detected in blood, suggesting blood repertoires may reflect thyroid immune responses. In validation, the model predicted progression to ophthalmopathy a median of around six months before onset, with about 71% sensitivity and almost 75% specificity.

The TCR beta CDR3 regions were amplified from RNA transcripts. The TCR CDR3 was subjected to a first round of RT-PCR using the HTBI primer set and the Qiagen OneStep RT-PCR kit. Libraries were constructed in a second round of multiplex PCR, after which size selection and purification were carried out. Sequencing of the libraries was done on an Illumina HiSeq2000 using paired-end 100 bp reads. As for the authors' bioinformatics: SOAPnuke was used to process the raw data, removing reads that contained adapters or uncalled bases, had a mean Phred below 15, or lacked an exact match to the constant primer or identifier. High-quality paired reads were merged using COPE v1.2.5, and each unique nucleotide sequence was defined as a clonotype. MiTCR v1.1 was used to align the clonotypes against IMGT TRBV, TRBD and TRBJ reference segments. Analysis was restricted to V-J combinations with a frequency above 0.0001, which covered 99% to 99.2% of repertoires. A TCS score was defined as the ratio of F50 (clonal expansion) to E x V (chaos), with BLOSUM62-based TCRdist applied between CDR3 peptides within each V-J. Welch's t-statistics and random forest reduced fewer than 600 V-J features to roughly 13, which were used in a naive Bayes classifier (R e1071). TCRdb reran the public reads through fastp at Q25 and MiXCR, keeping productive beta chains. Rows with one shared CDR3 protein collapse into an entry with the most common genes and DNA. These V and J calls derive from TCRdb rather than the authors' analysis. The sample table lists roughly 510,000 distinct CDR3 sequences, roughly 20% of them with a count of one. The biggest ten clones account for around 27% of the sample.

The sample consisted of blood. The receptor was derived from a man between 18 and 29 years old with Graves' hyperthyroidism. The chain is made from TRBV6-1 and TRBJ1-5, with TRBD1 tentatively as D gene (5 bases match). The CDR3 region has the sequence CASRDGASPRYQPQHF. The DNA reads TGTGCCAGCAGGGATGGGGCAAGCCCAAGGTACCAGCCCCAGCATTTT.